The rows below give T cell receptor beta chains drawn from one sample of a study of blood T cell repertoires in COVID-19. Data came from immunoSEQ multiplex PCR; TCRdb stores just in-frame clones and leaves some out. Among a few hundred thousand clones listed, around 89% were seen once. The sequenced sample consisted of peripheral blood. The source of these receptors is a man aged 18 to 29 who had recovered from COVID-19. CDR3s include the opening cysteine and the closing phenylalanine or tryptophan. Fields, in order: D gene, V gene, CDR3 protein. D genes are given only for firm matches.

. | TRBV11-3 | CASSSSSRGTDTQYF
TRBD2 | TRBV7-2 | CASSLGLAGHNEQFF
. | TRBV3-1/TRBV3-2 | CASSTEPDTQYF
TRBD1 | TRBV2 | CASRGQGGEAFF
. | TRBV18 | CASSRQETQYF
TRBD1 | TRBV3-1/TRBV3-2 | CASSLWDRTYEQYF
. | TRBV5-1 | CASSLGASNSPLHF
. | TRBV7-2 | CASSLAYLNTEAFF
TRBD1 | TRBV27 | CASSLRDSGSNQPQHF
TRBD1 | TRBV4-1 | CASSQQGVDTEAFF
. | TRBV4-3 | CASSQDEGSRTEAFF
TRBD1 | TRBV6-2/TRBV6-3 | CASSSGQGQFF
. | TRBV7-2 | CASSSQGDTEAFF
TRBD1 | TRBV19 | CASSIGPLKGATYEQYF
TRBD2 | TRBV18 | CASSPRPGLAGGSEQFF
. | TRBV19 | CASSPNTGELFF
. | TRBV18 | CASSPLTGPYEQYF
TRBD1 | TRBV7-8 | CASSPSKSRGSKNIQYF
TRBD2 | TRBV4-1 | CASSQDDGLAGNEQFF
TRBD2 | TRBV5-4 | CASSPWGGVTDTQYF
. | TRBV2 | CASLPRRSADEQYF
. | TRBV18 | CASSPTDQGTNTEAFF
. | TRBV27 | CASRPGRSYEQYF
. | TRBV6-5 | CASSLLRQNTGELFF
. | TRBV12-3/TRBV12-4 | CASSFTGNTEAFF
TRBD2 | TRBV9 | CASSPAGTSGRSEQYF
. | TRBV6-5 | CASLRGGATEAFF
. | TRBV5-4 | CASSLPGIGDYGYTF
. | TRBV9 | CASSSPRGSGTDTQYF
TRBD2 | TRBV12-5 | CASALAGGDEQYF
. | TRBV11-2 | CASSGYGSGAFF
. | TRBV11-3 | CASSLLVSNEQFF
TRBD1 | TRBV10-1 | CASSDPGQGACQPQHF
. | TRBV6-2/TRBV6-3 | CASSYGSANEQFF
TRBD1 | TRBV28 | CASSLGTGAYNEQFF
. | TRBV15 | CATSRDLALPNYGYTF
TRBD2 | TRBV6-1 | CASSGRTSGGAITGELFF
TRBD1 | TRBV7-2 | CASSPTGISYEQYF
. | TRBV2 | CASGPQGGETQYF
. | TRBV3-1/TRBV3-2 | CASSFQGGNTEAFF
. | TRBV3-1/TRBV3-2 | CASSQSTEREKLFF
TRBD2 | TRBV7-3 | CASSPGTSGSTDTQYF
TRBD2 | TRBV27 | CASRPGVAGYEQYF
. | TRBV7-9 | CASRSGIYNEQFF
. | TRBV18 | CASSPEGKYSNQPQHF
TRBD1 | TRBV7-9 | CASSPLSTGAYGYTF
. | TRBV5-4 | CASSPEPYNEQFF
. | TRBV7-2 | CASSSRTGQMELFF
. | TRBV30 | CAWSLASDYNEQFF